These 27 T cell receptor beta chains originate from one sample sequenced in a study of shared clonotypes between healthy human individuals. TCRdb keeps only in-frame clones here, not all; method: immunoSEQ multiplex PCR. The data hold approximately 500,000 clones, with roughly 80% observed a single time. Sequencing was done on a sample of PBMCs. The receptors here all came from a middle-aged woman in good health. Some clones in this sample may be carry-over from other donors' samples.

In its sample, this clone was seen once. The CDR3 spells CASSANLPFTGELFF. In nucleotides, the CDR3 is TGTGCCAGCAGTGCCAACCTCCCTTTTACCGGGGAGCTGTTTTTT. The J gene is TRBJ2-2, the V gene TRBV6-1; D is unresolved. The germline CDR1 and CDR2 sequences are MNHNS and SASEGT. The CDR3 loop spans 15 amino acids. V lost 4 bases to trimming and J lost 5 bases, with 14 bases between them.

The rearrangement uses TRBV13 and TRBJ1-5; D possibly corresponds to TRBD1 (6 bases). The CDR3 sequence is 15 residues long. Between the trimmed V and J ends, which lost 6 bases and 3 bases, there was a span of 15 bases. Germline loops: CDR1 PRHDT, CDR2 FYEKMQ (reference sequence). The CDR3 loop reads CASRGPRDNNQPQHF. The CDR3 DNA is TGTGCCAGCAGGGGACCCCGGGACAACAATCAGCCCCAGCATTTT.

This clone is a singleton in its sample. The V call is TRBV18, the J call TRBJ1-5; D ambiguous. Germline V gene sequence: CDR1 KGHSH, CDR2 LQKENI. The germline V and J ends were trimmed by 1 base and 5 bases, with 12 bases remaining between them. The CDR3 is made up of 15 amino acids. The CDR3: CASSPLGRFDQPQHF. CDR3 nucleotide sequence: TGTGCCAGCTCACCACTTGGCAGGTTCGATCAGCCCCAGCATTTT.

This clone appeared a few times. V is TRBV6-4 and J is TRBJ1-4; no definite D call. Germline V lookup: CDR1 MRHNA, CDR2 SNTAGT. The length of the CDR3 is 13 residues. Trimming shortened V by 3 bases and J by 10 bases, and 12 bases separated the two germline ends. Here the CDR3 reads CASSEENGGKLFF. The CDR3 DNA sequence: TGTGCCAGCAGTGAGGAGAATGGCGGAAAACTGTTTTTT.

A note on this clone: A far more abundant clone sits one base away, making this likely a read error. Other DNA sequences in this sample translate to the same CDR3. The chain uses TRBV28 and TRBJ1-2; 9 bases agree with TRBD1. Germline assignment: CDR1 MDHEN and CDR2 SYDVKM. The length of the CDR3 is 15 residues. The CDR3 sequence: CASSKNGQGTNGYTF. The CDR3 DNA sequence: TGTGCCAGCAGTAAGAACGGACAGGGGACCAATGGATACACCTTC.

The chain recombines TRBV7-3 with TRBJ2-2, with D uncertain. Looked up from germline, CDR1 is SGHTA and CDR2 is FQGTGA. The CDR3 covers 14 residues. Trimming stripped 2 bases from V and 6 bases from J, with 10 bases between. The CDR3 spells CASSLGRGSGELFF. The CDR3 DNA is TGTGCCAGCAGCTTAGGACGTGGTTCCGGGGAGCTGTTTTTT.

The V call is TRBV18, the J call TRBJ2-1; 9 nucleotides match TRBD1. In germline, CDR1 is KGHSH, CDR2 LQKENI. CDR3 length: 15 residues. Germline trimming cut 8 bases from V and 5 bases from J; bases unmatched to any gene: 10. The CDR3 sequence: CASPPDRGPNNEQFF. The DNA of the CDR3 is TGTGCCAGCCCCCCGGACAGGGGCCCAAACAATGAGCAGTTCTTC.

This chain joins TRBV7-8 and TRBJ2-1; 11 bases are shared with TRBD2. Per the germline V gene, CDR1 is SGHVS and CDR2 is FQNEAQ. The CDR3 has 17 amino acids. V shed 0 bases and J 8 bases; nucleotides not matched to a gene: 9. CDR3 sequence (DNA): TGTGCCAGCAGCTTAGCGCATGCGACTAGCGGGACCTATGAGCAGTTCTTC. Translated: CASSLAHATSGTYEQFF.

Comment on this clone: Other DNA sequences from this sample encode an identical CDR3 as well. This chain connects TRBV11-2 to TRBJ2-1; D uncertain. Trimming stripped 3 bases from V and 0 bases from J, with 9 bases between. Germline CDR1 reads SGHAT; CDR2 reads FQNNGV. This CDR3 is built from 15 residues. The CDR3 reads CASSLGSSSYNEQFF. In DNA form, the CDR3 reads TGTGCCAGCAGCTTGGGGTCAAGCTCCTACAATGAGCAGTTCTTC.

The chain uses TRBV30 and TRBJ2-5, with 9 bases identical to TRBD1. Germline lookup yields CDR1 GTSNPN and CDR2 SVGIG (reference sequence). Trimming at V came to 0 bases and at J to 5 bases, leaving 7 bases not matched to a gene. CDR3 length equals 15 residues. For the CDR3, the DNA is TGTGCCTGGAGTGTACAACAGGGGGCGGGGGAGACCCAGTACTTC. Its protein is CAWSVQQGAGETQYF.

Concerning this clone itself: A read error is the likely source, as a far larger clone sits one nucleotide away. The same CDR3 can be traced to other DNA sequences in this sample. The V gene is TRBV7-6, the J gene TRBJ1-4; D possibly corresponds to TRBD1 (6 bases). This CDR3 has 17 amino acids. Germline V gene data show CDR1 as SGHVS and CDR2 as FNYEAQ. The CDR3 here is CASSSTWGPATNEKLFF. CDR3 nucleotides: TGTGCCAGCAGCTCAACCTGGGGGCCTGCAACTAATGAAAAGCTGTTTTTT.

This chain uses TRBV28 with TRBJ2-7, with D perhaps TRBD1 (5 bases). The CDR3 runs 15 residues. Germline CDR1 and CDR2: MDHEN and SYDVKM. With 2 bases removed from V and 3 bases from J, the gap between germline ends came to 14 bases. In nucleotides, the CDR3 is TGTGCCAGCAGTTTACCAGGGCCACTTCGCTACGAGCAGTACTTC. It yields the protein CASSLPGPLRYEQYF.

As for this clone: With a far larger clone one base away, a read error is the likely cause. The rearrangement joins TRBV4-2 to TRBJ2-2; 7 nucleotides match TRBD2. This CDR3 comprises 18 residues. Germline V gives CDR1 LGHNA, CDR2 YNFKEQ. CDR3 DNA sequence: TGTGCCAGCATCCAAGTCGGGGCGGGAGCTTCGGGCACCGGGGAGCTGTTTTTT. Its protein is CASIQVGAGASGTGELFF.

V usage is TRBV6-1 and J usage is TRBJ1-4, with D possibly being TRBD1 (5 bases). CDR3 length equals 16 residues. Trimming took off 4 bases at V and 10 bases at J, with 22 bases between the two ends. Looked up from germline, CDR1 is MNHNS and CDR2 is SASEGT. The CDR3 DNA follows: TGTGCCAGCAGTGTACTAACAGCCAGGGAGTCCGGAAAACTGTTTTTT. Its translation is CASSVLTARESGKLFF.

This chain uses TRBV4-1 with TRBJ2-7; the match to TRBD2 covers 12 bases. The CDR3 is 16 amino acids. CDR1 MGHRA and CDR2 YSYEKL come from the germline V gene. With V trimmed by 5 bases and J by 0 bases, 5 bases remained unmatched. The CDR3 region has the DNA TGCGCCAGCAGCAGCGGACTAGCGGGGATCTCCTACGAGCAGTACTTC. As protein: CASSSGLAGISYEQYF.

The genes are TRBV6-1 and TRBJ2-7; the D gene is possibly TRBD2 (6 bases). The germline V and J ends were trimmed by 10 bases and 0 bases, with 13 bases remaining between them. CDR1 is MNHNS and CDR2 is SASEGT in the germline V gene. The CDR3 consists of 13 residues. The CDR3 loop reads CATLGLFSYEQYF. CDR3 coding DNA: TGTGCCACCCTGGGACTTTTCTCCTACGAGCAGTACTTC.

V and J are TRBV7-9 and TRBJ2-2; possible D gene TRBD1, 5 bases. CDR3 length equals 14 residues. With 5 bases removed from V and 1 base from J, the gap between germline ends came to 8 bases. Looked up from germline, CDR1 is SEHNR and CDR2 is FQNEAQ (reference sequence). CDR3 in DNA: TGTGCCAGCAGCCACAGGAGGAACACCGGGGAGCTGTTTTTT. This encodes CASSHRRNTGELFF.

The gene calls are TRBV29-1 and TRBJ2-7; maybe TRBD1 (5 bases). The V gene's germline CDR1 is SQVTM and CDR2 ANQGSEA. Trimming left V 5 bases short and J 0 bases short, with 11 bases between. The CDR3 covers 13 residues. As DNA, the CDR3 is TGCAGCGTTAGGACACAATCCTCCTACGAGCAGTACTTC. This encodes CSVRTQSSYEQYF.

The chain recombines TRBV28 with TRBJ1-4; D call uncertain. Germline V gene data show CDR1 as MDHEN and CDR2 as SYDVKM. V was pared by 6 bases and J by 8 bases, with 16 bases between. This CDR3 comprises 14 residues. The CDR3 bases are TGTGCCAGCAGGCCCCCCTCATCGGGCGAAAAACTGTTTTTT. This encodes CASRPPSSGEKLFF.

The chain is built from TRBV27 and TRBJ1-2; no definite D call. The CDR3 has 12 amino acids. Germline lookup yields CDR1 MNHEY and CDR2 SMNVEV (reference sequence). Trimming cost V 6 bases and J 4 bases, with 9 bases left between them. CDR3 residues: CASRRGGYGYTF. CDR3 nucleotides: TGTGCCAGCAGGCGTGGCGGCTATGGCTACACCTTC.

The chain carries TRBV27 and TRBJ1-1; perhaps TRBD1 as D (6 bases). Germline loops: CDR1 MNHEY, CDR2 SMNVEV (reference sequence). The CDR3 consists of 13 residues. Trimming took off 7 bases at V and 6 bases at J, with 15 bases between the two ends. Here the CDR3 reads CASTGARGSEAFF. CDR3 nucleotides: TGTGCCAGCACGGGGGCGCGGGGCTCTGAAGCTTTCTTT.

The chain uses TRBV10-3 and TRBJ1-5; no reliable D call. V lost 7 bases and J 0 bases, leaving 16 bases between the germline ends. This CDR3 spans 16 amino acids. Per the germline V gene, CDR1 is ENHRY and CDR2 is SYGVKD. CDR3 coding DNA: TGTGCCATCACCCAGCCCATGCCTTATAGCAATCAGCCCCAGCATTTT. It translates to CAITQPMPYSNQPQHF.

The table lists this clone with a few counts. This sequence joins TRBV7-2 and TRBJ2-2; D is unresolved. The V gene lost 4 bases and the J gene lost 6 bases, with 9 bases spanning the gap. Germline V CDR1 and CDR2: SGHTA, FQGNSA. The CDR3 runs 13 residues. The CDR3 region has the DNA TGTGCCAGCAGCTCCGAGATGGCCGGGGAGCTGTTTTTT. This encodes CASSSEMAGELFF.

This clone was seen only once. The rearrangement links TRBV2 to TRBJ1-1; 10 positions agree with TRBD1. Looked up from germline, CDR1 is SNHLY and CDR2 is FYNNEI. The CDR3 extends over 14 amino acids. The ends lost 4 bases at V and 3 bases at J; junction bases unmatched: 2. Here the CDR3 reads CASSVGTGDTEAFF. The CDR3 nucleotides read TGTGCCAGCAGTGTTGGGACAGGGGACACTGAAGCTTTCTTT.

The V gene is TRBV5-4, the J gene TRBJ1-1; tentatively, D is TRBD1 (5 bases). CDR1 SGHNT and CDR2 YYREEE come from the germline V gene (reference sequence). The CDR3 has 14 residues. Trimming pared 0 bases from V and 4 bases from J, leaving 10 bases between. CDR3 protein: CASSLAVGPTEAFF. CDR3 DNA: TGTGCCAGCAGCTTGGCCGTGGGGCCCACTGAAGCTTTCTTT.

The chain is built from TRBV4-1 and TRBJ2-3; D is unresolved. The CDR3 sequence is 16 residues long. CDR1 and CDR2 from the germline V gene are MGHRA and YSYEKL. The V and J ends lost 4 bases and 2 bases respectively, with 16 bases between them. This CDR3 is CASSRGFGGLTDTQYF. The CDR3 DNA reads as TGCGCCAGCAGCCGAGGCTTTGGTGGTCTCACAGATACGCAGTATTTT.

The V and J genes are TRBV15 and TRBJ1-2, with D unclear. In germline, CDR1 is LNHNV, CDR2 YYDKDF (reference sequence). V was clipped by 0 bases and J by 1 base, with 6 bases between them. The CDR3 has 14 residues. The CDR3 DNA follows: TGTGCCACCAGCAGAGATCGGATTAACTATGGCTACACCTTC. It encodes CATSRDRINYGYTF.